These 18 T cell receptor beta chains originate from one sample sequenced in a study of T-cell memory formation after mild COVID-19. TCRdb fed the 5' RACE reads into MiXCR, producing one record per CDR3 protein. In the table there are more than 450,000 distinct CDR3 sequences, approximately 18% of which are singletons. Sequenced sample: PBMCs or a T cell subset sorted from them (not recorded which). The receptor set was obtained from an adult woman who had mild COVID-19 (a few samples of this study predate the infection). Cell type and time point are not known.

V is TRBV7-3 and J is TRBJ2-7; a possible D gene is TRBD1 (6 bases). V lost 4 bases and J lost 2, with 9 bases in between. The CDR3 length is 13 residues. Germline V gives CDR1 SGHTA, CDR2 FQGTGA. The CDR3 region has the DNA TGTGCCAGCAGCTCACAGGGTACCTACGAGCAGTACTTC. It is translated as CASSSQGTYEQYF.

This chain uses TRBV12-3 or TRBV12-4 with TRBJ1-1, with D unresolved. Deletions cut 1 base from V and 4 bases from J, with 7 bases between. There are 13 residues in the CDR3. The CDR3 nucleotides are TGTGCCAGCAGTTTAGACACTGGCACTGAAGCTTTCTTT. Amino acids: CASSLDTGTEAFF.

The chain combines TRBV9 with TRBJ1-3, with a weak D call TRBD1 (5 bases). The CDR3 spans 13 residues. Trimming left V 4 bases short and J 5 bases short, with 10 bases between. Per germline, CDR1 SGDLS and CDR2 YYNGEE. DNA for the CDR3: TGTGCCAGCAGCCCCCGGGGGAGAAACACCATATATTTT. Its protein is CASSPRGRNTIYF. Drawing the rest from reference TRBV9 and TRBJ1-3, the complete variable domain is DSGVTQTPKHLITATGQRVTLRCSPRSGDLSVYWYQQSLDQGLQFLIQYYNGEERAKGNILERFSAQQFPDLHSELNLSSLELGDSALYFCASSPRGRNTIYFGEGSWLTVV.

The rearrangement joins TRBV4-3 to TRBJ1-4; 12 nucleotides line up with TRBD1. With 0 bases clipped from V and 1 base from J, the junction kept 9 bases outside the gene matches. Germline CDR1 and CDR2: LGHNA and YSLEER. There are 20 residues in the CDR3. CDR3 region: CASSQESGTGGFETNEKLFF. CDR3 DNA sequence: TGCGCCAGCAGCCAAGAGAGTGGGACAGGGGGCTTCGAAACTAATGAAAAACTGTTTTTT.

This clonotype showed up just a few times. The CDR3 DNA follows: TGTGCCAGCAGTGAAGGACAGGTTATCTACGAGCAGTACTTC. As protein: CASSEGQVIYEQYF. The chain uses TRBV12-3 or TRBV12-4 and TRBJ2-7, with 7 bases aligning to TRBD1. The V segment lost 5 bases and the J segment 3 bases; nucleotides outside the gene matches: 7. CDR3 length: 14 amino acids.

The CDR3 coding sequence is TGTGCCAGCAGCTTAGCGGGACAGATACGTCCTAACGAGCAGTACTTC. Translation gives CASSLAGQIRPNEQYF. This chain links TRBV7-9 with TRBJ2-7, with 7 bases matching TRBD1. Germline values: CDR1 SEHNR, CDR2 FQNEAQ (reference sequence). Germline trimming cut 0 bases from V and 5 bases from J; bases unmatched to any gene: 10. The CDR3 covers 16 residues.

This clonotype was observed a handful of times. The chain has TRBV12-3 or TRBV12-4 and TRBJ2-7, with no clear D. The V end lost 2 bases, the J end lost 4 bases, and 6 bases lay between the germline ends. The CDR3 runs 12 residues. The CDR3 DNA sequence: TGTGCCAGCAGTTTAACCGTATACGAGCAGTACTTC. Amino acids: CASSLTVYEQYF.

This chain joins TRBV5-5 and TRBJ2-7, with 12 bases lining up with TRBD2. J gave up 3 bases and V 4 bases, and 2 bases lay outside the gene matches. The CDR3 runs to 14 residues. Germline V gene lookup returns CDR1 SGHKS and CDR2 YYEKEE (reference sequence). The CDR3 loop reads CASSRLAGVYEQYF. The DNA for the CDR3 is TGTGCCAGCAGCCGACTAGCGGGAGTCTACGAGCAGTACTTC.

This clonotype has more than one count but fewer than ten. CDR3 bases: TGTGCCAGCAGCCTCTACCAGCGGGACATAATCGATGAGCAGTTCTTC. This encodes CASSLYQRDIIDEQFF. J is TRBJ2-1 and V is TRBV28; D perhaps matches TRBD2 (7 bases). This CDR3 is built from 16 residues. Germline CDR1 MDHEN, CDR2 SYDVKM. The germline V and J ends were trimmed by 6 bases and 8 bases, with 23 bases remaining between them.

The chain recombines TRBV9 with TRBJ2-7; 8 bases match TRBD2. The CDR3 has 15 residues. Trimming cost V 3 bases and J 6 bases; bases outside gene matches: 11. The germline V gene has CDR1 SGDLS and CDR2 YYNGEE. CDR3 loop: CASSENHGAGGEQYF. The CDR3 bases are TGTGCCAGCAGCGAAAACCATGGGGCGGGAGGCGAGCAGTACTTC.

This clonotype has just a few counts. The CDR3 DNA is TGTGCCAGCAGCGCTCCGCCCATACATGAGACCCAGTACTTC. This translates into CASSAPPIHETQYF. The chain employs TRBV7-9 and TRBJ2-5, with D unresolved. The V and J ends lost 5 bases and 5 bases respectively, with 15 bases between them. CDR3 length equals 14 residues. Germline-derived CDR1 and CDR2 are SEHNR and FQNEAQ (reference sequence).

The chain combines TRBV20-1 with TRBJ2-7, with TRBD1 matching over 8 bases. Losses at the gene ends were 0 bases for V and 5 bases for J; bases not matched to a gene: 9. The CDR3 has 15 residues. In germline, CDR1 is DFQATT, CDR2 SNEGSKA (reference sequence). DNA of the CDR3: TGCAGTGCTAGAGATCTTAGGACAGGGAAAGACGAGCAGTACTTC. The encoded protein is CSARDLRTGKDEQYF.

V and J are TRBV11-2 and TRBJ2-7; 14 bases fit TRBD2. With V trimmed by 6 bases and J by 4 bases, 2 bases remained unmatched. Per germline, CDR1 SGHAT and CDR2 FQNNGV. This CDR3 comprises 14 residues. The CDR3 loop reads CASRGLAGVYEQYF. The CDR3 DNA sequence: TGTGCCAGCAGGGGACTAGCGGGAGTTTACGAGCAGTACTTC.

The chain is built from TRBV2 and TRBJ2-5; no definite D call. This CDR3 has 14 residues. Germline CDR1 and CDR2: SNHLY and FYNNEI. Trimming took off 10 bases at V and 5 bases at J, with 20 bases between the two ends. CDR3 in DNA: TGTGCCACCAGACCTCACCTTGCTCTCGAGACCCAGTACTTC. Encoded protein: CATRPHLALETQYF.

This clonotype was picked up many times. CDR3 sequence: CSARSTGAGGELFF. The DNA for the CDR3 is TGCAGCGCCAGATCGACAGGGGCGGGCGGGGAGCTGTTTTTT. This chain joins TRBV29-1 and TRBJ2-2; the match to TRBD1 covers 8 bases. This CDR3 is built from 14 residues. Per the germline V gene, CDR1 is SQVTM and CDR2 is ANQGSEA. V was clipped by 7 bases and J by 7 bases; unmatched bases: 11.

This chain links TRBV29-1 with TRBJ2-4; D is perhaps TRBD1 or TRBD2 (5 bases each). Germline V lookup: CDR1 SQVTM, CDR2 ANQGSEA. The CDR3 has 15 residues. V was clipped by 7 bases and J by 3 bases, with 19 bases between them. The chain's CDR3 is CSASGQSVSKNIQYF. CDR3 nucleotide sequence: TGCAGCGCCTCGGGGCAGTCAGTGAGCAAAAACATTCAGTACTTC.

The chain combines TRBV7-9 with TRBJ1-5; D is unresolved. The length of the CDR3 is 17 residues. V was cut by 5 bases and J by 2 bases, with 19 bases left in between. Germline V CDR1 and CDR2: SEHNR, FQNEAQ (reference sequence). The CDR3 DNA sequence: TGTGCCAGCAGCCCACCTTTCAGGCTCCGGGGCAATCAGCCCCAGCATTTT. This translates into CASSPPFRLRGNQPQHF.

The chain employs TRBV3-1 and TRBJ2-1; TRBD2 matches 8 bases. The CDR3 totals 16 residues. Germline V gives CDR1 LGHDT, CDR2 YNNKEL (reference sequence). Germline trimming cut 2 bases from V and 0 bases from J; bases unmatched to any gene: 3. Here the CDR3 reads CASSQYSGVSYNEQFF. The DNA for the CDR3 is TGTGCCAGCAGCCAATATAGCGGGGTCTCCTACAATGAGCAGTTCTTC.